This TCR beta chain was recovered during a study of PD-L1 blockade in urothelial cancer. The V gene end was trimmed by 2 bases and the J gene end by 5 bases; junction bases not matched to a gene: 8. Germline CDR1 reads SGHAT; CDR2 reads FQNNGV. The CDR3 spans 15 residues. Indicated time point: pretreatment peripheral blood. Method: immunoSEQ multiplex PCR; TCRdb's copy keeps in-frame clones and lacks some. The data show approximately 71,000 clones, 84% seen once. Sequenced material: PBMCs, taken around atezolizumab (anti-PD-L1) treatment. This clonotype originated in a woman between 70 and 85 years old with urothelial cancer. The chain couples TRBV11-2 to TRBJ2-5, with TRBD2 matching 7 bases. The CDR3 nucleotides are TGTGCCAGCAGCTTATGGGAGGGAGCGGGGGAGACCCAGTACTTC. Translating it yields CASSLWEGAGETQYF.